These T cell receptor beta chains were read from a single sample in a study of memory CD4+ T cells and cytomegalovirus serostatus. TCRdb's table, derived via immunoSEQ multiplex PCR, lists solely in-frame clones and lacks some. The table includes 40,000 to 45,000 clones, 76% detected once. Sequences were obtained from memory CD4+ T cells from blood. Every receptor here comes from an adult in good health and CMV-seronegative. CDR3s include the opening cysteine and the closing phenylalanine or tryptophan. A D gene is named only where the DNA matches it firmly. Expanded clones get a size class; other rows say once, few or many, or leave the size out.

size: once
V: TRBV7-2
D: NA
J: TRBJ1-5
DNA: TGTGCCAGCAGCTTAGTCGCAGGGGAGGGTCAGCCCCAGCATTTT
CDR3: CASSLVAGEGQPQHF

size: once
V: TRBV6-1
D: TRBD1
J: TRBJ1-4
DNA: TGTGCCAGCACAGTGGGACAGGGGGGTGAAAAACTGTTTTTT
CDR3: CASTVGQGGEKLFF

size: NA
V: TRBV7-9
D: TRBD1
J: TRBJ2-7
DNA: TGTGCCAGCAGCTTGGGACAGGCTACCTACGAGCAGTACTTC
CDR3: CASSLGQATYEQYF

size: NA
V: TRBV2
D: TRBD1
J: TRBJ1-1
DNA: TGTGCCAGCACCCGGGACAGTAACACTGAAGCTTTCTTT
CDR3: CASTRDSNTEAFF

size: few
V: TRBV19
D: NA
J: TRBJ2-3
DNA: TGTGCCAGTAGTTTGGGGCACATTGGCACAGATACGCAGTATTTT
CDR3: CASSLGHIGTDTQYF

size: NA
V: TRBV7-9
D: NA
J: TRBJ2-3
DNA: TGTGCCAGCAGCTTAGTCTCCGGGGTAACTAGCACAGATACGCAGTATTTT
CDR3: CASSLVSGVTSTDTQYF

size: NA
V: TRBV5-4
D: NA
J: TRBJ2-1
DNA: TGTGCCAGCAGCCTCGGACCAAGCTCCTACAATGAGCAGTTCTTC
CDR3: CASSLGPSSYNEQFF

size: NA
V: TRBV11-2
D: NA
J: TRBJ1-3
DNA: TGTGCCAGCAGCCCCGGGACATCTGGAAACACCATATATTTT
CDR3: CASSPGTSGNTIYF

size: NA
V: TRBV19
D: TRBD1
J: TRBJ2-7
DNA: TGTGCCAGTAGTCCACGACAGGGGGCCTACGAGCAGTACTTC
CDR3: CASSPRQGAYEQYF

size: NA
V: TRBV7-9
D: TRBD1
J: TRBJ1-4
DNA: TGTGCCAGCAGCTTGGGGGACAGACAAAATGAAAAACTGTTTTTT
CDR3: CASSLGDRQNEKLFF

size: NA
V: TRBV9
D: NA
J: TRBJ1-6
DNA: TGTGCCAGCAGCGCAGCGCGGCAGGGTAATTCACCCCTCCACTTT
CDR3: CASSAARQGNSPLHF

size: NA
V: TRBV11-3
D: TRBD1
J: TRBJ2-3
DNA: TGTGCCAGCAGCGCCTCCAGGGGGCCTAACACAGATACGCAGTATTTT
CDR3: CASSASRGPNTDTQYF

size: few
V: TRBV29-1
D: NA
J: TRBJ2-3
DNA: TGCAGCGTTGTGCGGGGCGCAGATACGCAGTATTTT
CDR3: CSVVRGADTQYF

size: NA
V: TRBV2
D: TRBD1
J: TRBJ2-3
DNA: TGTGCCAGCAGTACAAGGACAGGGGGCACAGATACGCAGTATTTT
CDR3: CASSTRTGGTDTQYF

size: NA
V: TRBV19
D: NA
J: TRBJ2-2
DNA: TGTGCCAGTAGTTCCCCAGGGTACGTGGCCGGGGAGCTGTTTTTT
CDR3: CASSSPGYVAGELFF

size: NA
V: TRBV5-5
D: NA
J: TRBJ1-5
DNA: TGTGCCAGCAGCGCTAATTTTGATCAGCCCCAGCATTTT
CDR3: CASSANFDQPQHF

size: few
V: TRBV7-9
D: TRBD2
J: TRBJ2-7
DNA: TGTGCCAGCAGCCTCGGGACTAGTCGCGAGCAGTACTTC
CDR3: CASSLGTSREQYF

size: NA
V: TRBV2
D: TRBD1
J: TRBJ2-5
DNA: TGTGCCACTAGTGACAGGGTGTTTGGGGAGACCCAGTACTTC
CDR3: CATSDRVFGETQYF

size: few
V: TRBV6-6
D: NA
J: TRBJ2-7
DNA: TGTGCCAGCAACTACGAGCAGTACTTC
CDR3: CASNYEQYF

size: NA
V: TRBV28
D: NA
J: TRBJ1-6
DNA: TGTGCCAGCAGGTCAGGGACCACACCCCCCCTCCACTTT
CDR3: CASRSGTTPPLHF

size: NA
V: TRBV7-9
D: TRBD2
J: TRBJ2-2
DNA: TGTGCCAGCAGCTCCCGGACTAGCGGTTTCTCCGGGGAGCTGTTTTTT
CDR3: CASSSRTSGFSGELFF

size: NA
V: TRBV11-3
D: NA
J: TRBJ1-1
DNA: TGTGCCAGCAGCAAACCGGGGCCTCTGTCTGGCACTGAAGCTTTCTTT
CDR3: CASSKPGPLSGTEAFF